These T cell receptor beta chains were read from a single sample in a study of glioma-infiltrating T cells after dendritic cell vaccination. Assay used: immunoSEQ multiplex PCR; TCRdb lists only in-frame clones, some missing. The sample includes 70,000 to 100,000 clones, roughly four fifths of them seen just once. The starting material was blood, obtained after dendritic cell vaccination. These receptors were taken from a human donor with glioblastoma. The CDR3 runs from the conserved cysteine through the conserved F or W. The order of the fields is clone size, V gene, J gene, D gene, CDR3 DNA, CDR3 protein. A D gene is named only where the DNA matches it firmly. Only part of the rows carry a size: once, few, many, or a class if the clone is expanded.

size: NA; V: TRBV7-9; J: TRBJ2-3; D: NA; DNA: TGTGCCAGCAGCTTATCTCAGGCCACAGATACGCAGTATTTT; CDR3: CASSLSQATDTQYF
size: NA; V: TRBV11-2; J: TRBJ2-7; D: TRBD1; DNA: TGTGCCAGCAGCCAATCAGGGGCAGGGGGAAGCTACGAGCAGTACTTC; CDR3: CASSQSGAGGSYEQYF
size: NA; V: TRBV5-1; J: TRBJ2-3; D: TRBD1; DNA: TGCGCCAGCACCCTGACAGGGGGCGATGCAGATACGCAGTATTTT; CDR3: CASTLTGGDADTQYF
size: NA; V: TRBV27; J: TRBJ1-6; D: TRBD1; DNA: TGTGCCAGCAGTTTATCGACAGGGGGAGATTCACCCCTCCACTTT; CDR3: CASSLSTGGDSPLHF
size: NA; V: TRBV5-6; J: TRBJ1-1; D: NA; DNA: TGTGCCAGCAGCTTGGCGGGACACTGGAACACTGAAGCTTTCTTT; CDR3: CASSLAGHWNTEAFF
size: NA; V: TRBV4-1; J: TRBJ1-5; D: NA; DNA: TGCGCCAGCAGCCAACCGTATAGCAATCAGCCCCAGCATTTT; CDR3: CASSQPYSNQPQHF
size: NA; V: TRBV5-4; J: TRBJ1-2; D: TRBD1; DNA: TGTGCCAGCAGCTTGGGACAGGGGGACTATGGCTACACCTTC; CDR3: CASSLGQGDYGYTF
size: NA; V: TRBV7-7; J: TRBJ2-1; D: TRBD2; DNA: TGTGCCAGCAGCCTTCTCCCCTTGGAAGCGGGGGCCCGCAATGAGCAGTTCTTC; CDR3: CASSLLPLEAGARNEQFF
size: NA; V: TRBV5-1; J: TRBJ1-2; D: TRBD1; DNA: TGCGCCAGCAGCCTGGGGGACAGGGAGGTAGATGGCTACACCTTC; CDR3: CASSLGDREVDGYTF
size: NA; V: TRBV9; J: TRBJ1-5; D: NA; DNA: TGTGCCAGCAGCGTAGAGGGGGAGATTCAGCCCCAGCATTTT; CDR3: CASSVEGEIQPQHF
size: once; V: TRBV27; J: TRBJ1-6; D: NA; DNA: TGTGCCAGCAGTAACCCGAAGAGACCGGGGAGGGATTCACCCCTCCACTTT; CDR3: CASSNPKRPGRDSPLHF
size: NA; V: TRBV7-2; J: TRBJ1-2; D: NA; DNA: TGTGCCAGCAGCCAAAAAGACAGGAAAACTGGCTACACCTTC; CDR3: CASSQKDRKTGYTF
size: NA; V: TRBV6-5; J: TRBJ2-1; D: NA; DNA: TGTGCCAGCAGTTACTCAGGAGGGCTCAGCTACAATGAGCAGTTCTTC; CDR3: CASSYSGGLSYNEQFF
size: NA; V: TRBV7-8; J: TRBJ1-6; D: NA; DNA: TGTGCCAGCAGCTTAAGGGACGCCAACGGGGGGTCACCCCTCCACTTT; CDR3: CASSLRDANGGSPLHF
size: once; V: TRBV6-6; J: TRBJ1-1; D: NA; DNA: TGTGCCATAACAGGCCCGCTGAACACTGAAGCTTTCTTT; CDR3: CAITGPLNTEAFF
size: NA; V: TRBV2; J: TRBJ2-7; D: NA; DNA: TGTGCCAGCAGTGTGAGCAAAGGGGCCTCCGAGCAGTACTTC; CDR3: CASSVSKGASEQYF
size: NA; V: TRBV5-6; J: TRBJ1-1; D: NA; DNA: TGTGCCAGCAGCTTGGTTCTAAGGGGCGGCCTGGCTGAAGCTTTCTTT; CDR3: CASSLVLRGGLAEAFF
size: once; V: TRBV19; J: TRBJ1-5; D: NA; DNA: TGTGCCAGTAGTGAAGAAGGGGGCAATCAGCCCCAGCATTTT; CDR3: CASSEEGGNQPQHF
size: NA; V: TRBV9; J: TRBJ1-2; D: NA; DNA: TGTGCCAGCCGAGGGGGTAACTATGGCTACACCTTC; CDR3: CASRGGNYGYTF
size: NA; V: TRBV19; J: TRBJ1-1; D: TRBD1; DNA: TGTGCCAGTAGTGCGCGGACAGGGACTGAAGCTTTCTTT; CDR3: CASSARTGTEAFF
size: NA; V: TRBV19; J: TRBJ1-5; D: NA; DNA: TGTGCCAGTAGTATAGGGAGGGTAGAGGGGAATCAGCCCCAGCATTTT; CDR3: CASSIGRVEGNQPQHF
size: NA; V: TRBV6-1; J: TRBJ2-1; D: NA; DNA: TGTGCCAGCAGCCAGAGCAGAGGCAATGAGCAGTTCTTC; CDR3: CASSQSRGNEQFF
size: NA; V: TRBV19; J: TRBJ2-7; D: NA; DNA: TGTGCCAGTAGTCTGCGGACTGGGAGCTCCTACGAGCAGTACTTC; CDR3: CASSLRTGSSYEQYF
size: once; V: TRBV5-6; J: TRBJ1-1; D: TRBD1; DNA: TGTGCCAGCAGCGCGGGACAGCCGAACACTGAAGCTTTCTTT; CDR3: CASSAGQPNTEAFF
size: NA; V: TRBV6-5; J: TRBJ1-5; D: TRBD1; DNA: TGTGCCAGCAGACCGGGACAGAGCAATCAGCCCCAGCATTTT; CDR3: CASRPGQSNQPQHF
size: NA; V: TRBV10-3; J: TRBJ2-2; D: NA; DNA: TGTGCCATCAGTACAGGGTTCGGCACCGGGGAGCTGTTTTTT; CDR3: CAISTGFGTGELFF
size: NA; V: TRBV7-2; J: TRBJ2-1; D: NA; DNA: TGTGCCAGCAGCCCCGAGACAGCCAGCTCCTACAATGAGCAGTTCTTC; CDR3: CASSPETASSYNEQFF
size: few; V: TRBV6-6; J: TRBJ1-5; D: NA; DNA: TGTGCCAGCAGCCGCGTTGTGGGGGCGGGTCAGCCCCAGCATTTT; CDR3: CASSRVVGAGQPQHF
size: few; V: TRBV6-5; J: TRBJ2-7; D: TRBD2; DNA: TGTGCCGCGGGGGATTCCTACGAGCAGTACTTC; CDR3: CAAGDSYEQYF
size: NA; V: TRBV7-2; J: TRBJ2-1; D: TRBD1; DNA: TGTGCCAGCAGCTTAGCCCAGGGGGATGAGCAGTTCTTC; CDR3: CASSLAQGDEQFF
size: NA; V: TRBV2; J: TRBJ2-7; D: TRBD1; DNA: TGTGCCAGCAGTTCCCCCGGGACAGGGGGGAACGAGCAGTACTTC; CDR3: CASSSPGTGGNEQYF
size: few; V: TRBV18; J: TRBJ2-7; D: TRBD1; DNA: TGTGCCAGCTCACCACCGGGACAGTCCTACGAGCAGTACTTC; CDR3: CASSPPGQSYEQYF
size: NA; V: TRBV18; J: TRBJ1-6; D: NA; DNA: TGTGCCAGCTCACCTGGGTTCGGGGATAATTCACCCCTCCACTTT; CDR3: CASSPGFGDNSPLHF
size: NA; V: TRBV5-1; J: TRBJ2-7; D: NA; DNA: TGCGCCAGCAGCTTGGAGGGCCCCCGGGGGCAGTACTTC; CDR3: CASSLEGPRGQYF
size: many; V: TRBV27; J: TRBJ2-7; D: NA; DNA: TGTGCCAGCAGTTTGACAGATAAACTTCGATACGAGCAGTACTTC; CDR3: CASSLTDKLRYEQYF
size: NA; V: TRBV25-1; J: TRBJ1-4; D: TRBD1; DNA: TGTGCCAGCAGTGAACTCGGGACAGGGAGTGAAAAACTGTTTTTT; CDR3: CASSELGTGSEKLFF
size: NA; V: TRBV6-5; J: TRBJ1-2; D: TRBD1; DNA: TGTGCCAGCCGGGGACAGTATGGCTACACCTTC; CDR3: CASRGQYGYTF
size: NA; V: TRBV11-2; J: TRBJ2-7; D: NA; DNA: TGTGCCAGCACCTCTCCCGGGGGGCTCTCCTACGAGCAGTACTTC; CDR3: CASTSPGGLSYEQYF
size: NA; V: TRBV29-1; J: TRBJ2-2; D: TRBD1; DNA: TGCAGCGTGAGGGACAGGGAAATATCCGGGGAGCTGTTTTTT; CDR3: CSVRDREISGELFF
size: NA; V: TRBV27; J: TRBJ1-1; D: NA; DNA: TGTGCCAGCAGTTCACAGGCCCCTCCCCTTATGAACACTGAAGCTTTCTTT; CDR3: CASSSQAPPLMNTEAFF
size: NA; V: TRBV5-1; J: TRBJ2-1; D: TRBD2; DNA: TGCGCCAGCAGCTTGACGGCGGGGGGGCCCAATGAGCAGTTCTTC; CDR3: CASSLTAGGPNEQFF
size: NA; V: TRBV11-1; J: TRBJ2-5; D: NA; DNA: TGTGCCAGCAGTCTAGGGTCAGGGGAGACCCAGTACTTC; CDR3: CASSLGSGETQYF
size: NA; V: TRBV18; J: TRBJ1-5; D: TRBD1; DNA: TGTGCCAGCTCACCCGACAGGGGAGGAAATCAGCCCCAGCATTTT; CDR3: CASSPDRGGNQPQHF
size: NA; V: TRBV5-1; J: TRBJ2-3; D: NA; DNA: TGCGCCAGCAGCTCAAATACAGGTTATAATACGCAGTATTTT; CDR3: CASSSNTGYNTQYF
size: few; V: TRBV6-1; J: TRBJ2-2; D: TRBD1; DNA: TGTGCCAGCAGGTCAGGGGGTCACACCGGGGAGCTGTTTTTT; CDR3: CASRSGGHTGELFF
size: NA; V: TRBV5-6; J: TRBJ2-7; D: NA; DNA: TGTGCCAGCAGCCAGGGATTCTCCTCGGAGTACTTC; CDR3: CASSQGFSSEYF
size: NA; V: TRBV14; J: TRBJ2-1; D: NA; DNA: TGTGCCAGCAGCCAACAGGGTAGCTCCTACAATGAGCAGTTCTTC; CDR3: CASSQQGSSYNEQFF
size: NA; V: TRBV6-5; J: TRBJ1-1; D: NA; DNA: TGTGCCAGCAGTCCGGGGGTGAGGGGCACTGAAGCTTTCTTT; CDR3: CASSPGVRGTEAFF
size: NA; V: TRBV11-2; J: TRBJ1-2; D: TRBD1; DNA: TGTGCCAGCAGCTTCCGGGACAGGGGGTGGTATGGCTACACCTTC; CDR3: CASSFRDRGWYGYTF
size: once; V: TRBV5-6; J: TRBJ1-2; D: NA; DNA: TGTGCCAGCAGCCGGGGGGTCGATGGCTACACCTTC; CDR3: CASSRGVDGYTF
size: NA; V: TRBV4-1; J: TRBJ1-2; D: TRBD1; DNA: TGCGCCAGCAGCCAAGAAACAGGGGGCGACTATGGCTACACCTTC; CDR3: CASSQETGGDYGYTF
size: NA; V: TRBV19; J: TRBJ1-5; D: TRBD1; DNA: TGTGCCAGTAGGGACAGGGGGCTTCAGCCCCAGCATTTT; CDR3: CASRDRGLQPQHF